The T cell receptor (beta chain) described here comes from a study of tumor-infiltrating lymphocytes in localized non-small cell lung cancer. Study as a whole: From each patient, both tumor and uninvolved lung, non-adjacent to tumor, were sampled. Study-wide findings and caveats: Technical variation could not be separated from intratumor heterogeneity here. Tumors had more T cell infiltration than uninvolved lung, per TCRbeta sequencing and CD3 counts.

TCRdb's table, derived via immunoSEQ multiplex PCR, lists solely in-frame clones and lacks some. The top ten clones hold around 14% of a sample with about 3,800 clones, 66% of them seen once. Concerning this clone itself: Its antigen is currently unknown.

The CDR3 covers 15 residues. The germline V gene has CDR1 LNHDA and CDR2 SQIVND (reference sequence). Trimming left V 3 bases short and J 4 bases short, with 13 bases between. Material: uninvolved lung tissue not adjacent to the tumor. The TCR was taken from a human donor with non-small cell lung cancer. The chain combines TRBV19 with TRBJ2-1; tentative D call: TRBD2 (6 bases). The CDR3 spells CASSIRDFSYNEQFF. CDR3 in DNA: TGTGCCAGTAGTATCAGGGACTTCAGTTACAATGAGCAGTTCTTC.